The present T cell receptor (beta chain) was sequenced within a study of T cells after yellow fever vaccination. Of note for this clonotype: What it recognizes is unknown.

It was through 5'RACE template switching that TCR cDNA was made, with a universal primer site and UMIs added. TCRdb recomputed calls from the 5' RACE reads with MiXCR, one row per CDR3 protein. The sample holds 500,000 to 700,000 distinct CDR3 sequences, about 19% seen once. Notes on the study in general: It was a small share of clonotypes that appeared in both CD4 and CD8 compartments. Weaker in magnitude, the secondary response showed a faster peak on day 5 versus 15. At around 95% for CD4 and 88% for CD8, most primary-vaccination clones showed up again after the booster.

Germline-derived CDR1 and CDR2 are SEHNR and FQNEAQ (reference sequence). V lost 7 bases, J lost 4 bases, and 5 bases stayed unmatched. The CDR3 spans 15 residues. The material was PBMCs, obtained 15 days after the yellow fever booster vaccination. J is TRBJ1-3 and V is TRBV7-9, with TRBD1 identical over 12 bases. This receptor was identified in a man aged 25 to 40 who received the YFV17D yellow fever vaccine. The CDR3 loop reads CASIRDRGRGNTIYF. The DNA of the CDR3 is TGTGCCAGCATCCGGGACAGGGGGCGAGGAAACACCATATATTTT.